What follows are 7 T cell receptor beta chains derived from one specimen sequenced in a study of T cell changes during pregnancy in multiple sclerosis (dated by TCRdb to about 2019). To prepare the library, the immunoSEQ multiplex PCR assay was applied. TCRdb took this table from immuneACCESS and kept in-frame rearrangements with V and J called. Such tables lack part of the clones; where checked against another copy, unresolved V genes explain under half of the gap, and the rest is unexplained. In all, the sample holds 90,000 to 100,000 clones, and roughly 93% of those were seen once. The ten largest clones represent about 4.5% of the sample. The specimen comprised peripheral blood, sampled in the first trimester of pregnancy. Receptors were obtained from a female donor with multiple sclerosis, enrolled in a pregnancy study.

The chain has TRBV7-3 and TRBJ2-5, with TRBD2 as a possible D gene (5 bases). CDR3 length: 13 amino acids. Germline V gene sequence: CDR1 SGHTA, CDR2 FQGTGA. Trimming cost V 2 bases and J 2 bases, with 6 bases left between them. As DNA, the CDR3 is TGTGCCAGCAGCTTACGAGGGCAAGAGACCCAGTACTTC. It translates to CASSLRGQETQYF.

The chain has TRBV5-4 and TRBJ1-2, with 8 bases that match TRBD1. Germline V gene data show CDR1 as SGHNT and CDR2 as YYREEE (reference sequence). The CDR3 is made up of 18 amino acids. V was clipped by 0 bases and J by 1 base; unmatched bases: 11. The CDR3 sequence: CASSLAPGQVLDNYGYTF. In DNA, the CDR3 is TGTGCCAGCAGCTTGGCTCCGGGACAGGTTCTAGATAACTATGGCTACACCTTC.

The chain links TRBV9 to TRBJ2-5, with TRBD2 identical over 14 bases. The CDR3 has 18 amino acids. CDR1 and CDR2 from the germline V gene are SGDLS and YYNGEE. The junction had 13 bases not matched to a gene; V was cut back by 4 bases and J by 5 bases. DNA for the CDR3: TGTGCCAGCAGCCCCGATCCTATGACTAGCGGGGGGGTTGAGACCCAGTACTTC. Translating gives CASSPDPMTSGGVETQYF.

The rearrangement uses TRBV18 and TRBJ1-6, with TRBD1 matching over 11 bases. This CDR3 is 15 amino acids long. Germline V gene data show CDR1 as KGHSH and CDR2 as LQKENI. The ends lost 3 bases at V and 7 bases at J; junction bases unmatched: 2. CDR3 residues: CASSPGTGGNSPLHF. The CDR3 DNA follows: TGTGCCAGCTCACCCGGGACAGGGGGAAATTCACCCCTCCACTTT.

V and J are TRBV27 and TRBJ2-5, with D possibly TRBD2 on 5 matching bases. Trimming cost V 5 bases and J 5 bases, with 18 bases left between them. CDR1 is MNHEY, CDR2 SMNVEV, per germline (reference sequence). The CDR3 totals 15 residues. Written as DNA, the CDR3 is TGTGCCAGCAGTGTCTCGACTACCTCACGGGAGACCCAGTACTTC. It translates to CASSVSTTSRETQYF.

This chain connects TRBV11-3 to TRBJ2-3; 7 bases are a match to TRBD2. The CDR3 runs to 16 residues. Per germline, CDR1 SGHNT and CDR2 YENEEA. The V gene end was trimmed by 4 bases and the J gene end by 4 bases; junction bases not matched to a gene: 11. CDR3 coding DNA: TGTGCCAGCAGCTCTCGGGGGGTTGGTATGGCAGATACGCAGTATTTT. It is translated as CASSSRGVGMADTQYF.

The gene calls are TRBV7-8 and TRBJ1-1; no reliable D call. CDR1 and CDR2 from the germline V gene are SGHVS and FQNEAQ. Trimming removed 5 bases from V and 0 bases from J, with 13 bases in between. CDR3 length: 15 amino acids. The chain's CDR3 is CASSRLTSMNTEAFF. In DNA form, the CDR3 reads TGTGCCAGCAGCCGGCTGACATCCATGAACACTGAAGCTTTCTTT.